The 8 T cell receptor beta chains given below trace back to one sample, sequenced in a study of vaccination and CD4 T cells after COVID-19. The sample's treatment: roughly 11-day PBMC culture with coronavirus spike peptide pools or control peptides (ViraFEST assay). Ahead of the COVID-19 pandemic (2011-2018), the CD4+ T cells of the unexposed donor were collected. For these receptors, no antigen is known. Cultured CD4+ T-cell DNA underwent Oncomine TCR Beta short-read sequencing. In TCRdb, the PCR reads were re-called with MiXCR into one record per CDR3 protein. The sample holds several thousand distinct CDR3 sequences, 30% to 35% seen once. The sample consisted of CD4+ T cells from blood, cultured in vitro. Receptors originate from a human donor in good health.

This clonotype was found a few times. The CDR3 bases are TGTGCCAGCAGCTTAGCAGGACAGCCCCAGCATTTT. Translation gives CASSLAGQPQHF. The genes are TRBV7-9 and TRBJ1-5; D not resolved. This CDR3 comprises 12 residues. Deletions cut 0 bases from V and 7 bases from J, with 4 bases between. The germline gives CDR1 SEHNR, CDR2 FQNEAQ (reference sequence). The variable domain in full, completed from reference TRBV7-9 and TRBJ1-5, reads DTGVSQNPRHKITKRGQNVTFRCDPISEHNRLYWYRQTLGQGPEFLTYFQNEAQLEKSRLLSDRFSAERPKGSFSTLEIQRTEQGDSAMYLCASSLAGQPQHFGDGTRLSIL.

CDR3 sequence (DNA): TGTGCCAGTAAGGGAGGAGTCCTCTCTGGAAACACCATATATTTT. Its protein is CASKGGVLSGNTIYF. The chain joins TRBV19 to TRBJ1-3; D not resolved. The CDR3 extends over 15 amino acids. In germline, CDR1 is LNHDA, CDR2 SQIVND (reference sequence). V was cut by 7 bases and J by 0 bases, with 13 bases left in between.

This clonotype has just a few counts. This chain links TRBV29-1 with TRBJ1-1, with D possibly being TRBD1 (5 bases). Germline loops: CDR1 SQVTM, CDR2 ANQGSEA. The CDR3 is 11 residues long. Trimming removed 8 bases from V and 1 base from J, with 8 bases in between. The CDR3 DNA reads TGCAGCCTAGGGGAGAACACTGAAGCTTTCTTT. Translated: CSLGENTEAFF.

The chain joins TRBV6-1 to TRBJ1-4; D unresolved. The CDR3 has 13 residues. Germline V gene data show CDR1 as MNHNS and CDR2 as SASEGT. V dropped 5 bases and J dropped 5 bases, with 9 bases sitting between them. CDR3 in amino acids: CASSRRLNEKLFF. The CDR3 DNA sequence: TGTGCCAGCAGTAGGCGGTTAAATGAAAAACTGTTTTTT.

The chain combines TRBV15 with TRBJ2-7; no definite D call. This CDR3 has 14 residues. V lost 0 bases, J lost 4 bases, and 10 bases lay in between. Germline values: CDR1 LNHNV, CDR2 YYDKDF (reference sequence). In DNA, the CDR3 is TGTGCCACCAGCAGAGAACTCTCACGTTACGAGCAGTACTTC. Translating it yields CATSRELSRYEQYF. Complete variable domain (other parts from reference TRBV15 and TRBJ2-7): DAMVIQNPRYQVTQFGKPVTLSCSQTLNHNVMYWYQQKSSQAPKLLFHYYDKDFNNEADTPDNFQSRRPNTSFCFLDIRSPGLGDTAMYLCATSRELSRYEQYFGPGTRLTVT.

This clonotype turned up a few times. The CDR3 bases are TGTGCCACCAAGACTAGCGGGGAGCAAGAGACCCAGTACTTC. Residues: CATKTSGEQETQYF. The J gene is TRBJ2-5, the V gene TRBV6-2 or TRBV6-3; 11 nucleotides match TRBD2. The CDR3 has 14 residues. Trimming removed 10 bases from V and 2 bases from J; junction bases left unmatched: 6. CDR1 is MNHEY, CDR2 SVGEGT, per germline.

Relative to its sample, this clonotype is large. The gene calls are TRBV27 and TRBJ1-5; 10 bases line up with TRBD1. Germline V gene lookup returns CDR1 MNHEY and CDR2 SMNVEV (reference sequence). V was clipped by 6 bases and J by 3 bases; unmatched bases: 5. This CDR3 contains 15 residues. The CDR3 loop is CASRRQGAHNQPQHF. Here the CDR3 DNA reads TGTGCCAGCAGACGACAGGGGGCCCACAATCAGCCCCAGCATTTT.

The chain recombines TRBV9 with TRBJ1-5; possible D gene TRBD1, 6 bases. CDR3 size: 15 residues. Trimming took off 4 bases at V and 4 bases at J, with 15 bases between the two ends. Germline V gene sequence: CDR1 SGDLS, CDR2 YYNGEE. The CDR3: CASSLSIGGNQPQHF. The CDR3 bases are TGTGCCAGCAGCCTATCAATAGGGGGGAATCAGCCCCAGCATTTT.